Listed below are T cell receptor beta chains from one sample, sequenced in a study of CXCR3-negative and CXCR3-positive naive CD8 T cells. No DNA is given; TCRdb re-called the 5' RACE reads and lists each CDR3 protein once. Recorded for this sample: fewer than 9,500 distinct CDR3 sequences. Sequenced sample: naive CXCR3- CD8+ T cells from blood. These receptors all come from a human donor in good health. Some clones in this sample may be carry-over from other donors' samples. Each CDR3 is given with its conserved first and last residue. Clone size is given for some rows only: seen once, a few or many times, or a class if the clone is expanded.

V	J	size	CDR3
TRBV7-8	TRBJ2-3	NA	CASSAYSGRAITDTQYF
TRBV19	TRBJ2-1	NA	CASSNLGGNEQFF
TRBV5-1	TRBJ1-1	medium-sized	CASSLDATWGTEAFF
TRBV15	TRBJ2-7	medium-sized	CATSRVREGRPEQYF
TRBV28	TRBJ2-7	NA	CASSSDWTDYEQYF
TRBV29-1	TRBJ2-1	NA	CSVGGLAGVSNEQFF
TRBV7-9	TRBJ2-7	NA	CASSLEGGRSYEQYF
TRBV24-1	TRBJ2-1	medium-sized	CATSDPDRPYNEQFF
TRBV12-3/TRBV12-4	TRBJ1-3	NA	CASTLSGNTIYF
TRBV12-3/TRBV12-4	TRBJ2-7	NA	CASSGQGLEQYF
TRBV3-1	TRBJ2-1	NA	CASSQDLEYNEQFF
TRBV7-9	TRBJ1-1	NA	CASTLAGAEAFF
TRBV6-1	TRBJ1-1	NA	CASSEPAAGFEAFF
TRBV28	TRBJ2-2	NA	CASSLTSGRTGELFF
TRBV4-1	TRBJ1-1	NA	CASSHQGSEAFF
TRBV11-2	TRBJ1-4	NA	CASSLGDTGEKLFF
TRBV29-1	TRBJ2-7	NA	CSDGTPEGYEQYF
TRBV12-3/TRBV12-4	TRBJ2-2	NA	CASSLAPWGTGELFF
TRBV5-1	TRBJ2-1	NA	CASSLAADYYNEQFF
TRBV11-3	TRBJ2-2	medium-sized	CASSLTTGSTGELFF
TRBV27	TRBJ2-7	medium-sized	CASSLTGTSVYEQYF
TRBV29-1	TRBJ1-1	NA	CSALTGNTEAFF
TRBV7-9	TRBJ2-4	medium-sized	CASSESPGTSGRAGNIQYF
TRBV12-3/TRBV12-4	TRBJ1-1	medium-sized	CASRKGKLMNTEAFF
TRBV29-1	TRBJ2-7	NA	CSVRWTGGYEQYF
TRBV7-6	TRBJ2-7	NA	CASSPEGPGYEQYF
TRBV29-1	TRBJ1-1	medium-sized	CSVELENTEAFF
TRBV29-1	TRBJ2-1	NA	CSVEDADGFTLPLYNEQFF
TRBV5-1	TRBJ2-1	NA	CASSLARVYNEQFF
TRBV19	TRBJ2-7	NA	CATRDGATYEQYF
TRBV6-5	TRBJ2-3	NA	CASSYGVGTDTQYF
TRBV6-5	TRBJ2-3	medium-sized	CASSYGASGSTTDTQYF
TRBV5-4	TRBJ2-3	NA	CASSLGGWEWPDTQYF
TRBV29-1	TRBJ1-3	NA	CSALEGNTIYF
TRBV7-2	TRBJ2-2	medium-sized	CASSLGSKRRTGELFF
TRBV7-6	TRBJ2-1	NA	CASSLWDQEQFF